These 5 T cell receptor beta chains were all obtained from the same sample, sequenced in a study of T cell responses to AZD1222 COVID-19 vaccine. Clones were sequenced by immunoSEQ multiplex PCR, and TCRdb holds only the in-frame ones, with some missing. The sample yields approximately 140,000 clones, roughly nine tenths seen once. The sequencing here drew on peripheral blood, taken 28 days after the second AZD1222 dose. The source is an adult who received the AZD1222 COVID-19 vaccine.

The gene calls are TRBV7-8 and TRBJ2-1; 10 bases fit TRBD2. The germline V gene has CDR1 SGHVS and CDR2 FQNEAQ. The length of the CDR3 is 17 residues. V lost 0 bases and J lost 4; bases outside the gene matches: 6. CDR3 in amino acids: CASSLASVAGGYNEQFF. The CDR3 DNA follows: TGTGCCAGCAGCTTAGCGTCGGTAGCGGGAGGATACAATGAGCAGTTCTTC.

The chain recombines TRBV20-1 with TRBJ2-7; D call uncertain. Between the trimmed V and J ends, which lost 3 bases and 3 bases, there was a span of 6 bases. The germline gives CDR1 DFQATT, CDR2 SNEGSKA (reference sequence). There are 11 residues in the CDR3. The CDR3 DNA sequence: TGCAGTGCTAGTACGCTCTACGAGCAGTACTTC. It yields the protein CSASTLYEQYF.

This clone was seen a handful of times. The V gene is TRBV4-3, the J gene TRBJ2-7; D uncertain. Germline loops: CDR1 LGHNA, CDR2 YSLEER. CDR3 length equals 13 residues. V lost 4 bases and J lost 4, with 11 bases in between. CDR3 sequence reads: CASSPSYGYEQYF. Here the CDR3 DNA reads TGCGCCAGCAGCCCCTCGTATGGGTACGAGCAGTACTTC.

The chain uses TRBV24-1 and TRBJ2-3; possible D gene TRBD2, 6 bases. The V end was cut by 5 bases, the J end by 1 base, with 18 bases between. CDR3 size: 17 residues. Germline V gene data show CDR1 as KGHDR and CDR2 as SFDVKD. The CDR3 spells CATSVIRDSDRTDTQYF. The CDR3 DNA is TGTGCCACCAGTGTCATCAGGGACTCGGATCGCACAGATACGCAGTATTTT.

The chain recombines TRBV7-3 with TRBJ2-2, with 9 bases fitting TRBD2. The CDR3 has 16 residues. V lost 2 bases, J lost 6 bases, and 7 bases stayed unmatched. Germline V lookup: CDR1 SGHTA, CDR2 FQGTGA. CDR3 residues: CASSLGGRAPAGELFF. Here the CDR3 DNA reads TGTGCCAGCAGCTTAGGCGGGAGGGCCCCAGCCGGGGAGCTGTTTTTT.